This entry describes one TCR beta chain. This sample stems from a study of blood T cell repertoires in COVID-19. About the research overall: Whether acute or convalescent, the COVID-19 samples came from the United States, Italy and Spain.

Profiling relied on immunoSEQ multiplex PCR, and the TCRdb table lists in-frame clones only, not all of them. This sample has 310,000 or so clones, with roughly 90% found just once. In germline, CDR1 is SGDLS, CDR2 YYNGEE. The CDR3 extends over 16 amino acids. Trimming cost V 0 bases and J 3 bases, with 15 bases left between them. Participants spanned ages about 18 to 100 years and resided in about 24 US areas. The specimen sequenced was PBMCs or T cells enriched from blood (not recorded which). The rearrangement joins TRBV9 to TRBJ1-2; unclear D gene. The sequence derives from a woman in her thirties who had recovered from COVID-19. The CDR3 protein is CASSVGQVGGYYGYTF. CDR3 in DNA: TGTGCCAGCAGCGTAGGTCAAGTCGGAGGGTACTATGGCTACACCTTC.